Listed below are T cell receptor beta chains from one sample, sequenced in a study of shared clonotypes between healthy human individuals. Method: immunoSEQ multiplex PCR; TCRdb's copy keeps in-frame clones and lacks some. In the table there are approximately 2,000,000 clones, over 85% of which are singletons. The source material was naive CD8+ T cells from PBMCs. The receptors stem from a young man in good health. Some clones in this sample may be carry-over from other donors' samples. Each CDR3 is given with its conserved first and last residue. A D gene is named only where the DNA matches it firmly. Size is stated for part of the rows, as once, few or many counts, or as a class when the clone is expanded.

TRBV5-1	TRBD2	TRBJ2-7	-	CASRDGLAGGDSYEQYF	TGCGCCAGCCGAGACGGACTAGCGGGAGGGGACTCCTACGAGCAGTACTTC
TRBV27	TRBD1	TRBJ1-1	-	CASSEPGQEDTEAFF	TGTGCCAGCAGTGAACCGGGACAGGAGGACACTGAAGCTTTCTTT
TRBV9	-	TRBJ2-2	-	CASSVATDTGELFF	TGTGCCAGCAGCGTAGCCACAGACACCGGGGAGCTGTTTTTT
TRBV10-3	-	TRBJ2-1	-	CAISLSLTNEQFF	TGTGCCATCTCCCTAAGCCTGACCAATGAGCAGTTCTTC
TRBV4-1	-	TRBJ2-7	-	CASSQGQGRQSYEQYF	TGCGCCAGCAGCCAAGGGCAGGGAAGGCAGAGCTACGAGCAGTACTTC
TRBV4-1	TRBD1	TRBJ2-7	-	CASSRPGQGSHEQYF	TGCGCCAGCAGCCGCCCGGGACAGGGGTCCCACGAGCAGTACTTC
TRBV30	-	TRBJ1-1	-	CAWSVFPRVAAFF	TGTGCCTGGAGTGTATTCCCCCGGGTGGCAGCTTTCTTT
TRBV27	TRBD1	TRBJ2-7	-	CASSWGQGSYEQYF	TGTGCCAGCAGTTGGGGACAGGGCTCCTACGAGCAGTACTTC
TRBV28	TRBD1	TRBJ2-7	-	CASSLGQGLVYEQYF	TGTGCCAGCAGTTTAGGACAGGGTCTGGTCTACGAGCAGTACTTC
TRBV9	-	TRBJ2-2	-	CASSATVNTGELFF	TGTGCCAGCAGCGCTACAGTGAACACCGGGGAGCTGTTTTTT
TRBV27	-	TRBJ2-1	once	CASSLEPREFNEQFF	TGTGCCAGCAGTTTGGAACCCCGGGAGTTCAATGAGCAGTTCTTC
TRBV30	-	TRBJ2-1	-	CAWSTGRGGNEQFF	TGTGCCTGGAGTACAGGGAGAGGAGGAAATGAGCAGTTCTTC
TRBV7-8	-	TRBJ2-7	once	CASSKAGYEQYF	TGTGCCAGCTCAAAGGCGGGCTACGAGCAGTACTTC
TRBV7-8	-	TRBJ2-1	-	CASSPNRPSNEQFF	TGTGCCAGCAGCCCCAATAGGCCCTCCAATGAGCAGTTCTTC
TRBV19	-	TRBJ1-1	once	CASSLVGGIIMTEAFF	TGTGCCAGTAGCCTAGTAGGGGGGATCATTATGACTGAAGCTTTCTTT
TRBV9	TRBD2	TRBJ2-7	-	CASSARGTSRDEQYF	TGTGCCAGCAGCGCGAGGGGGACTAGCCGAGACGAGCAGTACTTC
TRBV19	TRBD2	TRBJ2-3	-	CASTSGGLWDTQYF	TGTGCCAGCACTAGCGGAGGGCTCTGGGATACGCAGTATTTT
TRBV27	-	TRBJ1-5	-	CASSSRGSQPQHF	TGTGCCAGCTCGAGTCGAGGAAGTCAGCCCCAGCATTTT
TRBV9	-	TRBJ2-1	-	CASDGTGNEQFF	TGTGCCAGCGACGGGACGGGGAATGAGCAGTTCTTC
TRBV29-1	-	TRBJ1-2	-	CSDQPTLYGYTF	TGCAGCGATCAGCCCACGCTTTACGGCTACACCTTC
TRBV4-3	-	TRBJ2-7	-	CASSQDLEAAGGEQYF	TGCGCCAGCAGCCAAGATTTGGAGGCTGCAGGGGGGGAGCAGTACTTC
TRBV7-9	-	TRBJ2-1	once	CASSLSRGAPSSYNEQFF	TGTGCCAGCAGCTTATCGAGGGGGGCTCCGAGCTCCTACAATGAGCAGTTCTTC
TRBV5-8	-	TRBJ2-1	-	CASSVTQGVVDEQFF	TGTGCCAGCAGCGTAACACAGGGAGTCGTCGATGAGCAGTTCTTC
TRBV15	TRBD1	TRBJ1-2	-	CATSRGTGVLANYGYTF	TGTGCCACCAGCAGAGGAACAGGGGTTTTAGCTAACTATGGCTACACCTTC